These 6 T cell receptor beta chains were all obtained from the same sample, sequenced in a study of T cell responses to AZD1222 COVID-19 vaccine. Clones were sequenced by immunoSEQ multiplex PCR, and TCRdb holds only the in-frame ones, with some missing. This table has 150,000 to 170,000 clones, over 85% appearing once. The sample in question was peripheral blood, obtained on day 0 of AZD1222 vaccination. The receptors come from an adult in good health.

By proportion, this clone is medium-sized (0.01 to 0.1%). J is TRBJ1-1 and V is TRBV29-1; D is perhaps TRBD1 (5 bases). V was cut by 4 bases and J by 1 base, with 10 bases left in between. CDR1 SQVTM and CDR2 ANQGSEA come from the germline V gene. This CDR3 contains 13 residues. The CDR3 protein is CSVAEGTNTEAFF. For the CDR3, the DNA is TGCAGCGTTGCCGAGGGGACGAACACTGAAGCTTTCTTT.

The chain has TRBV28 and TRBJ1-5; the match to TRBD1 covers 7 bases. Germline assignment: CDR1 MDHEN and CDR2 SYDVKM. V lost 1 base to trimming and J lost 6 bases; unmatched junction nucleotides: 12. The CDR3 totals 17 residues. Written as DNA, the CDR3 is TGTGCCAGCAGTTTATTCAGGGGGGATATAGATCCTCAGCCCCAGCATTTT. Translated, it gives CASSLFRGDIDPQPQHF.

V usage is TRBV2 and J usage is TRBJ2-3; TRBD1 is a possible D gene (5 bases). V lost 8 bases and J lost 4, with 16 bases in between. This CDR3 is 14 amino acids long. Looked up from germline, CDR1 is SNHLY and CDR2 is FYNNEI. The DNA of the CDR3 is TGTGCCAGCCCCTCGGGCAGGGTAGCAGATACGCAGTATTTT. Protein sequence: CASPSGRVADTQYF.

V gene TRBV24-1 combines with J gene TRBJ2-3, with D unclear. Germline V CDR1 and CDR2: KGHDR, SFDVKD. The CDR3 covers 17 residues. Trimming removed 3 bases from V and 0 bases from J, with 15 bases in between. This CDR3 is CATSDAARVGSTDTQYF. CDR3 bases: TGTGCCACCAGTGATGCCGCTCGGGTGGGGAGCACAGATACGCAGTATTTT.

This rearrangement joins TRBV19 to TRBJ1-1, with a possible D match to TRBD1 (6 bases). The CDR3 has 14 amino acids. Germline V gives CDR1 LNHDA, CDR2 SQIVND (reference sequence). V was trimmed by 5 bases and J by 3 bases, leaving 13 bases between them. CDR3 sequence reads: CASSVQGRDTEAFF. CDR3 DNA: TGTGCCAGTAGTGTACAGGGCCGGGACACTGAAGCTTTCTTT.

This rearrangement joins TRBV18 to TRBJ2-3; weak D call: TRBD2 (5 bases). CDR1 and CDR2 from the germline V gene are KGHSH and LQKENI. The CDR3 length is 15 residues. V lost 6 bases and J 6 bases, leaving 19 bases between the germline ends. The CDR3 nucleotides are TGTGCCAGCTCTCCCACCGCCACGCGGAGGGATACGCAGTATTTT. It translates to CASSPTATRRDTQYF.